These 15 T cell receptor beta chains originate from one sample sequenced in a study of cytomegalovirus exposure and HLA in healthy donors. Primers: 60 Vbeta forward and 13 Jbeta reverse. Produced via immunoSEQ multiplex PCR; TCRdb's table is partial and in-frame only. This table holds some 110,000 clones, 77% found once. The material sequenced was PBMCs. The receptors were gathered from a middle-aged woman in good health and CMV-seropositive.

The chain carries TRBV27 and TRBJ1-6; 8 bases fit TRBD1. Germline assignment: CDR1 MNHEY and CDR2 SMNVEV (reference sequence). The length of the CDR3 is 15 residues. J was trimmed by 10 bases and V by 6 bases; bases with no gene match: 11. The CDR3 region is CASRLQGVEGSPLHF. In DNA, the CDR3 is TGTGCCAGCAGGCTACAGGGGGTGGAGGGGTCACCCCTCCACTTT.

The rearrangement links TRBV6-6 to TRBJ2-5, with 9 positions matching TRBD2. This CDR3 comprises 14 residues. Unmatched junction bases numbered 2, after V lost 4 bases and J lost 2 bases. CDR1 and CDR2 from the germline V gene are MNHNY and SVGAGI (reference sequence). In DNA form, the CDR3 reads TGTGCCAGCAGTTTAGCGGGAGCGCAAGAGACCCAGTACTTC. Translation gives CASSLAGAQETQYF.

V usage is TRBV18 and J usage is TRBJ2-1; 15 bases match TRBD2. Trimming at V came to 6 bases and at J to 3 bases, leaving 6 bases not matched to a gene. CDR1 KGHSH and CDR2 LQKENI come from the germline V gene. The CDR3 is 17 residues long. The CDR3 spells CASSGTSGRPNYNEQFF. The CDR3 DNA follows: TGTGCCAGCTCCGGGACTAGCGGGAGGCCGAACTACAATGAGCAGTTCTTC.

The genes are TRBV6-4 and TRBJ2-1; 11 bases line up with TRBD2. The CDR3 sequence is 16 residues long. The V and J ends lost 4 bases and 7 bases, in that order; junction bases with no gene match: 9. Germline CDR1 MRHNA, CDR2 SNTAGT. CDR3 region: CASSGTGTSGINEQFF. The CDR3 DNA is TGTGCCAGCAGTGGCACCGGGACTAGCGGTATAAATGAGCAGTTCTTC.

This rearrangement joins TRBV28 to TRBJ1-1; D is ambiguous. Germline-derived CDR1 and CDR2 are MDHEN and SYDVKM. The ends were cut back, 4 bases at V and 0 bases at J, with 9 bases in the middle. The CDR3 is 14 amino acids. The CDR3 coding sequence is TGTGCCAGCAGTTCCCCGGGATTGAACACTGAAGCTTTCTTT. Translating gives CASSSPGLNTEAFF.

The chain combines TRBV28 with TRBJ2-5; 8 nucleotides match TRBD1. This CDR3 region has 14 residues. Germline V CDR1 and CDR2: MDHEN, SYDVKM. With 4 bases clipped from V and 4 bases from J, the junction kept 5 bases outside the gene matches. The CDR3 DNA follows: TGTGCCAGCAGTTCCCCTCAGGGGGCAGAGACCCAGTACTTC. Its protein product is CASSSPQGAETQYF.

The chain uses TRBV11-2 and TRBJ2-2, with TRBD1 matching over 7 bases. Germline loops: CDR1 SGHAT, CDR2 FQNNGV. V lost 5 bases to trimming and J lost 5 bases; unmatched junction nucleotides: 14. The CDR3 contains 17 residues. DNA for the CDR3: TGTGCCAGCAGCGTCCGGGACAGAGGGTTTTTGACCGGGGAGCTGTTTTTT. This translates into CASSVRDRGFLTGELFF.

V and J are TRBV11-2 and TRBJ1-6; TRBD1 matches at 11 bases. With V trimmed by 7 bases and J by 9 bases, 8 bases remained unmatched. The germline V gene encodes CDR1 SGHAT and CDR2 FQNNGV. The CDR3 has 15 amino acids. In DNA, the CDR3 is TGTGCCAGCAACACGGGACAGGGGGATCGTTCACCCCTCCACTTT. Translated, it gives CASNTGQGDRSPLHF.

The CDR3 DNA reads as TGTGCCAGCAGTTACTCGAACAGGGGGAAAAATGAGCAGTTCTTC. It encodes CASSYSNRGKNEQFF. V and J are TRBV6-5 and TRBJ2-1; 8 positions match TRBD1. J gave up 7 bases and V 0 bases, and 5 bases lay outside the gene matches. Germline loops: CDR1 MNHEY, CDR2 SVGAGI. The CDR3 spans 15 residues.

This clone was seen once. The V call is TRBV5-1, the J call TRBJ2-7; 7 nucleotides line up with TRBD2. Germline V gene sequence: CDR1 SGHRS, CDR2 YFSETQ. V lost 4 bases to trimming and J lost 2 bases; unmatched junction nucleotides: 3. The CDR3 consists of 13 residues. Written as DNA, the CDR3 is TGCGCCAGCAGCCCCGGGACTACCTACGAGCAGTACTTC. It codes for CASSPGTTYEQYF.

V usage is TRBV7-9 and J usage is TRBJ2-7; D is undetermined. The V end was cut by 1 base, the J end by 6 bases, with 13 bases between. The germline V gene has CDR1 SEHNR and CDR2 FQNEAQ (reference sequence). This CDR3 contains 14 residues. The CDR3 DNA follows: TGTGCCAGCAGCTTAGGGTTGGCACCCAGCGAGCAGTACTTC. Protein product: CASSLGLAPSEQYF.

The chain combines TRBV6-6 with TRBJ1-3; D possibly corresponds to TRBD1 (6 bases). The germline gives CDR1 MNHNY, CDR2 SVGAGI (reference sequence). Trimming took off 2 bases at V and 10 bases at J, with 15 bases between the two ends. The CDR3 consists of 14 residues. CDR3 residues: CASSYPDSTGTIYF. DNA of the CDR3: TGTGCCAGCAGTTACCCGGACAGTACCGGGACCATATATTTT.

The chain uses TRBV6-1 and TRBJ2-7; weak D call: TRBD2 (6 bases). The germline V gene has CDR1 MNHNS and CDR2 SASEGT. This CDR3 is 13 amino acids long. Trimming took off 6 bases at V and 2 bases at J, with 11 bases between the two ends. The chain's CDR3 is CASRVAVAYEQYF. In DNA form, the CDR3 reads TGTGCCAGCAGGGTAGCGGTTGCCTACGAGCAGTACTTC.

The chain is built from TRBV6-5 and TRBJ1-4; D gene ambiguous. The V end lost 6 bases, the J end lost 8 bases, and 13 bases lay between the germline ends. Per the germline V gene, CDR1 is MNHEY and CDR2 is SVGAGI. The CDR3 consists of 13 residues. CDR3 DNA: TGTGCCAGCAGCAAACGGGTCTTCGAAAAACTGTTTTTT. Its translation: CASSKRVFEKLFF.

The chain combines TRBV11-2 with TRBJ2-1, with a tentative D call TRBD1 (6 bases). Germline CDR1 reads SGHAT; CDR2 reads FQNNGV. V lost 5 bases, J lost 13 bases, and 18 bases lay in between. The CDR3 runs to 13 residues. CDR3 in amino acids: CASSPGAATTQFF. Here the CDR3 DNA reads TGTGCCAGCAGCCCAGGGGCAGCAACAACACAGTTCTTC.